This T cell receptor beta chain came from a study of blood T cell repertoires in COVID-19. Study-wide context: The samples span acute and convalescent COVID-19 from the United States, Italy and Spain. PBMCs, B-cell-depleted T cells, or T cells provided the cDNA or gDNA that made up the material.

CDR1 SGHRS and CDR2 YFSETQ come from the germline V gene. V dropped 0 bases and J dropped 2 bases, with 19 bases sitting between them. CDR3 length: 18 residues. Original processing notes: Counts of nucleated cells, estimated from reference gene primer amplification, were obtained. The assay was immunoSEQ multiplex PCR, and TCRdb's table has in-frame clones only and misses some. V and J calls and clone size follow that table, whereas D and trimming were derived from the DNA. This sample has roughly 150,000 clones; 80% to 90% occur once, and the top ten carry approximately 10%. V is TRBV5-1 and J is TRBJ2-3; the D gene is possibly TRBD2 (6 bases). Sequenced input: peripheral blood. The clonotype was recovered from a woman of 80 years or more with acute or convalescent COVID-19. The CDR3 protein is CASSLGSGGRPDTDTQYF. DNA for the CDR3: TGCGCCAGCAGCTTGGGAAGCGGAGGGCGTCCAGACACAGATACGCAGTATTTT.